A single sample gave rise to the 24 T cell receptor beta chains below, sequenced in a study of T cell changes during pregnancy in multiple sclerosis. Some clones are missing from TCRdb's copy, which holds only in-frame ones; the method was immunoSEQ multiplex PCR. There are tens of thousands of clones in the sample; roughly 90% occur only once, and about 5.8% lies in the top ten. The sample in question was CD8+ T cells from peripheral blood mononuclear cells, obtained before pregnancy. Source of these receptors: a female donor with multiple sclerosis, enrolled in a pregnancy study.

The chain carries TRBV13 and TRBJ1-2, with TRBD1 matching 7 bases. CDR1 is PRHDT and CDR2 is FYEKMQ in the germline V gene (reference sequence). V gave up 5 bases and J gave up 6 bases; unmatched junction bases: 6. There are 13 residues in the CDR3. DNA of the CDR3: TGTGCCAGCAGCCGACAGGGAGAGAATGGCTACACCTTC. It is translated as CASSRQGENGYTF. The full variable domain, completed using reference TRBV13 and TRBJ1-2, is AAGVIQSPRHLIKEKRETATLKCYPIPRHDTVYWYQQGPGQDPQFLISFYEKMQSDKGSIPDRFSAQQFSDYHSELNMSSLELGDSALYFCASSRQGENGYTFGSGTRLTVV.

J is TRBJ2-7 and V is TRBV9; possibly TRBD2 for D (5 bases). The V gene lost 0 bases and the J gene lost 3 bases, with 13 bases spanning the gap. The germline V gene encodes CDR1 SGDLS and CDR2 YYNGEE. The CDR3 is made up of 15 amino acids. CDR3 loop: CASSVDEGRVYEQYF. For the CDR3, the DNA is TGTGCCAGCAGCGTAGATGAAGGGAGAGTCTACGAGCAGTACTTC. Together with reference TRBV9 and TRBJ2-7, the CDR3 gives the full variable domain: DSGVTQTPKHLITATGQRVTLRCSPRSGDLSVYWYQQSLDQGLQFLIQYYNGEERAKGNILERFSAQQFPDLHSELNLSSLELGDSALYFCASSVDEGRVYEQYFGPGTRLTVT.

CDR3 sequence reads: CASSTFGQKSTDTQYF. The CDR3 DNA reads as TGTGCCAGTAGTACCTTTGGACAGAAGAGCACAGATACGCAGTATTTT. The chain carries TRBV19 and TRBJ2-3, with D tentatively TRBD1 (6 bases). This CDR3 has 16 amino acids. V lost 4 bases to trimming and J lost 0 bases, with 14 bases between them. Germline lookup yields CDR1 LNHDA and CDR2 SQIVND (reference sequence).

V is TRBV9 and J is TRBJ2-1; D is ambiguous. Germline V CDR1 and CDR2: SGDLS, YYNGEE. The CDR3 has 11 residues. Trimming removed 4 bases from V and 5 bases from J, with 4 bases in between. CDR3 protein: CASSPNNEQFF. In nucleotides, the CDR3 is TGTGCCAGCAGCCCCAACAATGAGCAGTTCTTC.

The chain joins TRBV5-1 to TRBJ2-2, with D maybe TRBD1 (6 bases). This CDR3 region has 20 residues. Germline CDR1 SGHRS, CDR2 YFSETQ. The V end was cut by 4 bases, the J end by 2 bases, with 27 bases between. CDR3 in DNA: TGCGCCAGCAGCCCGTCCGTTTCAGGGGCCCCCGGGGTTAACACCGGGGAGCTGTTTTTT. Protein product: CASSPSVSGAPGVNTGELFF.

The chain combines TRBV15 with TRBJ2-7, with D perhaps matching TRBD2 (7 bases). The CDR3 is 14 amino acids. Per the germline V gene, CDR1 is LNHNV and CDR2 is YYDKDF (reference sequence). Deletions cut 4 bases from V and 6 bases from J, with 16 bases between. CDR3 bases: TGTGCCACCAGCACAAGGGGGGGGACGGGCGAGCAGTACTTC. Translation gives CATSTRGGTGEQYF.

V gene TRBV27 combines with J gene TRBJ1-5; possible D gene TRBD1, 5 bases. CDR1 is MNHEY, CDR2 SMNVEV, per germline (reference sequence). The CDR3 is 15 amino acids. With 3 bases removed from V and 0 bases from J, the gap between germline ends came to 9 bases. CDR3 nucleotide sequence: TGTGCCAGCAGTTTCGGAGGGGCTAGCAATCAGCCCCAGCATTTT. Protein sequence: CASSFGGASNQPQHF.

The rearrangement uses TRBV5-6 and TRBJ1-3, with a possible D match to TRBD1 (5 bases). The V and J ends lost 6 bases and 0 bases respectively, with 13 bases between them. The germline CDR1 and CDR2 sequences are SGHDT and YYEEEE. This CDR3 is built from 15 residues. CDR3: CASNLGQNSGNTIYF. The CDR3 nucleotides are TGTGCCAGCAACCTGGGGCAGAACTCTGGAAACACCATATATTTT.

The chain's CDR3 is CASSAGGGSNQPQHF. The CDR3 region has the DNA TGTGCCAGCAGCGCGGGGGGAGGAAGCAATCAGCCCCAGCATTTT. The V and J genes are TRBV9 and TRBJ1-5; tentatively, D is TRBD1 (5 bases). Per germline, CDR1 SGDLS and CDR2 YYNGEE. V lost 3 bases to trimming and J lost 1 base, with 11 bases between them. This CDR3 region has 15 residues. The full variable domain, rest sourced from reference TRBV9 and TRBJ1-5, is DSGVTQTPKHLITATGQRVTLRCSPRSGDLSVYWYQQSLDQGLQFLIQYYNGEERAKGNILERFSAQQFPDLHSELNLSSLELGDSALYFCASSAGGGSNQPQHFGDGTRLSIL.

The rearrangement links TRBV7-9 to TRBJ2-5, with a tentative D call TRBD1 (6 bases). Germline V gene sequence: CDR1 SEHNR, CDR2 FQNEAQ (reference sequence). The CDR3 spans 16 residues. V lost 5 bases, J lost 9 bases, and 25 bases lay in between. The CDR3 nucleotides read TGTGCCAGCAGCCTTCTAGGGCAGCACATAGAGGGGGCCCAGTACTTC. It is translated as CASSLLGQHIEGAQYF.

The chain employs TRBV13 and TRBJ2-7, with 9 bases lining up with TRBD1. Germline CDR1 and CDR2: PRHDT and FYEKMQ (reference sequence). V dropped 5 bases and J dropped 5; count of bases not matched to a gene: 7. The CDR3 extends over 14 amino acids. The CDR3: CASSGPTGGNEQYF. Written as DNA, the CDR3 is TGTGCCAGCAGCGGGCCGACAGGGGGGAACGAGCAGTACTTC.

The V gene is TRBV4-2, the J gene TRBJ2-7; D is perhaps TRBD1 (5 bases). Per germline, CDR1 LGHNA and CDR2 YNFKEQ. The V end lost 1 base, the J end lost 0 bases, and 10 bases lay between the germline ends. The CDR3 loop spans 15 amino acids. This CDR3 is CASSQGQPSSYEQYF. The CDR3 region has the DNA TGTGCCAGCAGCCAAGGACAGCCGAGCTCCTACGAGCAGTACTTC.

The CDR3 DNA sequence: TGTGCCAGTAGTATAGTGCAGGATTACACCGGGGAGCTGTTTTTT. It encodes CASSIVQDYTGELFF. V is TRBV19 and J is TRBJ2-2; no clear D. The CDR3 is 15 amino acids. CDR1 and CDR2 from the germline V gene are LNHDA and SQIVND (reference sequence). The V end lost 1 base, the J end lost 3 bases, and 9 bases lay between the germline ends.

The chain has TRBV5-6 and TRBJ2-3; 9 nucleotides line up with TRBD2. Looked up from germline, CDR1 is SGHDT and CDR2 is YYEEEE. The J segment lost 2 bases and the V segment lost 2 bases, leaving 6 bases of the junction unmatched. The CDR3 consists of 16 residues. In nucleotides, the CDR3 is TGTGCCAGCAGCTTCGGCGGGGGGGGGATCACAGATACGCAGTATTTT. It specifies CASSFGGGGITDTQYF. Variable domain in full (rest from reference TRBV5-6 and TRBJ2-3): DAGVTQSPTHLIKTRGQQVTLRCSPKSGHDTVSWYQQALGQGPQFIFQYYEEEERQRGNFPDRFSGHQFPNYSSELNVNALLLGDSALYLCASSFGGGGITDTQYFGPGTRLTVL.

The V call is TRBV9, the J call TRBJ2-5; 9 positions agree with TRBD1. The germline gives CDR1 SGDLS, CDR2 YYNGEE. The CDR3 covers 15 residues. The trim removed 0 bases at V and 3 bases at J, leaving 3 bases unmatched. CDR3 amino acids: CASSVVTGGEETQYF. DNA for the CDR3: TGTGCCAGCAGCGTAGTGACAGGGGGGGAAGAGACCCAGTACTTC.

This chain's CDR3 is CASSLFFGQDRSEDGYTF. The CDR3 nucleotides read TGTGCCAGCAGCTTATTCTTCGGACAGGATCGGAGCGAGGATGGCTACACCTTC. The chain employs TRBV11-2 and TRBJ1-2; TRBD1 agrees at 7 bases. The CDR3 is 18 amino acids. CDR1 and CDR2 (germline): SGHAT, FQNNGV. J was trimmed by 6 bases and V by 2 bases; bases with no gene match: 18.

The chain links TRBV7-8 to TRBJ1-5, with D unresolved. The CDR3 covers 14 residues. Germline assignment: CDR1 SGHVS and CDR2 FQNEAQ. Trimming removed 5 bases from V and 0 bases from J, with 8 bases in between. CDR3 amino acids: CASSQIISNQPQHF. For the CDR3, the DNA is TGTGCCAGCAGCCAGATAATTAGCAATCAGCCCCAGCATTTT.

The chain uses TRBV27 and TRBJ1-4, with TRBD1 matching 7 bases. J was trimmed by 7 bases and V by 0 bases; bases with no gene match: 5. The length of the CDR3 is 15 residues. Germline CDR1 and CDR2: MNHEY and SMNVEV (reference sequence). As DNA, the CDR3 is TGTGCCAGCAGTTTATCGGACAGGTTGATTGAAAAACTGTTTTTT. This gives the protein CASSLSDRLIEKLFF. The entire variable domain, with the rest obtained from reference TRBV27 and TRBJ1-4, is as follows: EAQVTQNPRYLITVTGKKLTVTCSQNMNHEYMSWYRQDPGLGLRQIYYSMNVEVTDKGDVPEGYKVSRKEKRNFPLILESPSPNQTSLYFCASSLSDRLIEKLFFGSGTQLSVL.

This rearrangement joins TRBV19 to TRBJ1-1; 7 bases fit TRBD1. Unmatched junction bases numbered 13, after V lost 0 bases and J lost 12 bases. Germline loops: CDR1 LNHDA, CDR2 SQIVND (reference sequence). The CDR3 extends over 15 amino acids. CDR3 in amino acids: CASSIDRGQAPGTFF. The CDR3 nucleotides read TGTGCCAGTAGTATAGATCGAGGACAGGCTCCAGGAACTTTCTTT.

This clone was seen only once. The V gene is TRBV11-2, the J gene TRBJ1-3; 11 bases agree with TRBD1. Germline CDR1 is SGHAT and CDR2 is FQNNGV. The CDR3 runs to 14 residues. Germline trimming cut 7 bases from V and 6 bases from J; bases unmatched to any gene: 5. CDR3 loop: CASTRTGGENTIYF. CDR3 DNA: TGTGCCAGCACCCGGACAGGGGGCGAAAACACCATATATTTT.

The sample holds one count of this clone. J is TRBJ2-5 and V is TRBV19, with TRBD1 identical over 8 bases. Unmatched junction bases numbered 13, after V lost 5 bases and J lost 5 bases. The CDR3 runs 16 residues. CDR1 is LNHDA, CDR2 SQIVND, per germline (reference sequence). For the CDR3, the DNA is TGTGCCAGTAGTCTCGGGACAGGCATCGGGGCGGAGACCCAGTACTTC. Its translation is CASSLGTGIGAETQYF.

V and J are TRBV5-4 and TRBJ1-2; tentative D call: TRBD1 (5 bases). The CDR3 sequence is 13 residues long. The V and J ends lost 2 bases and 7 bases respectively, with 12 bases between them. The germline V gene has CDR1 SGHNT and CDR2 YYREEE (reference sequence). CDR3 sequence: CASSFTGGTGYTF. In DNA, the CDR3 is TGTGCCAGCAGCTTTACTGGGGGGACTGGCTACACCTTC. Drawing the rest from reference TRBV5-4 and TRBJ1-2, the complete variable domain is ETGVTQSPTHLIKTRGQQVTLRCSSQSGHNTVSWYQQALGQGPQFIFQYYREEENGRGNFPPRFSGLQFPNYSSELNVNALELDDSALYLCASSFTGGTGYTFGSGTRLTVV.

V and J are TRBV9 and TRBJ2-1, with 12 positions matching TRBD2. Germline CDR1 is SGDLS and CDR2 is YYNGEE. The ends lost 4 bases at V and 5 bases at J; junction bases unmatched: 16. The CDR3 spans 19 residues. The CDR3 region is CASSTSVGLAGGPDNEQFF. CDR3 bases: TGTGCCAGCAGCACGTCGGTGGGGCTAGCGGGGGGGCCAGACAATGAGCAGTTCTTC. Supplemented by reference TRBV9 and TRBJ2-1, the full variable domain reads DSGVTQTPKHLITATGQRVTLRCSPRSGDLSVYWYQQSLDQGLQFLIQYYNGEERAKGNILERFSAQQFPDLHSELNLSSLELGDSALYFCASSTSVGLAGGPDNEQFFGPGTRLTVL.

This clone was recorded only once. V is TRBV7-8 and J is TRBJ1-1, with D perhaps matching TRBD1 (5 bases). Per the germline V gene, CDR1 is SGHVS and CDR2 is FQNEAQ. V lost 1 base and J 10 bases, leaving 16 bases between the germline ends. This CDR3 is 14 amino acids long. CDR3 region: CASSLDGAAWVAFF. In nucleotides, the CDR3 is TGTGCCAGCAGCTTAGATGGGGCGGCGTGGGTAGCTTTCTTT.